These T cell receptor beta chains were read from a single sample in a study of neurological immune-mediated disorders. TCRdb independently ran MiXCR on the 5' RACE reads; one entry per CDR3 protein. The sample records about 120,000 distinct CDR3 sequences, roughly 3.1% being singletons. The source material was PBMCs. The receptors come from a woman aged 25-40 years with multiple sclerosis. CDR3s include the opening cysteine and the closing phenylalanine or tryptophan. A D gene is named only where the DNA matches it firmly. Rows give clone size only sometimes, using once, few, many, or a class for an expanded clone.

j_call clone_size d_call v_call cdr3_nt cdr3_aa
TRBJ1-1 many - TRBV12-3/TRBV12-4 TGTGCCAGCAGTTTAATGGCTGGCACTGAAGCTTTCTTT CASSLMAGTEAFF
TRBJ2-1 many TRBD1 TRBV27 TGTGCCAGCAGTTTATCGATAGGGACAGGGAACAATGAGCAGTTCTTC CASSLSIGTGNNEQFF
TRBJ1-5 many - TRBV6-6 TGTGCCAGCAAGGAGATTCAAAATCAGCCCCAGCATTTT CASKEIQNQPQHF
TRBJ1-2 many - TRBV5-6 TGTGCCAGCAGCTTGGCCCGGGATGGCTACACCTTC CASSLARDGYTF
TRBJ2-1 many TRBD2 TRBV5-1 TGCGCCAGCAGCTACAGGGGGACTAGCGGGAGATCGGGTGAGCAGTTCTTC CASSYRGTSGRSGEQFF
TRBJ1-2 many - TRBV5-1 TGCGCCAGCAGCTCCGCGGAAGATTATGGCTACACCTTC CASSSAEDYGYTF
TRBJ2-2 - - TRBV7-8 TGTGCCAGCAGCTTAGGCGACAGGCTGTTCACCGGGGAGCTGTTTTTT CASSLGDRLFTGELFF
TRBJ2-1 many TRBD2 TRBV19 TGTGCCAGTAGTGAATGGTCGGGGACGCCGGGGGGTGAGCAGTTCTTC CASSEWSGTPGGEQFF
TRBJ1-2 many TRBD1 TRBV7-9 TGTGCCAGCAGCCAGACAGGGGTAAATGGCTACACCTTC CASSQTGVNGYTF
TRBJ2-7 many TRBD1 TRBV7-2 TGTGCCAGCAGCTCGAAGACAGGGAGCTACGAGCAGTACTTC CASSSKTGSYEQYF
TRBJ2-3 many - TRBV5-1 TGCGCCAGCAGTGTGCAGGGGGATACGCAGTATTTT CASSVQGDTQYF
TRBJ2-5 - TRBD2 TRBV20-1 TGCAGTGCAGTAGCGGGAACAGAGACCCAGTACTTC CSAVAGTETQYF
TRBJ2-3 many - TRBV7-2 TGTGCCAGCAGCTGGTGGAGTCTCACAGATACGCAGTATTTT CASSWWSLTDTQYF
TRBJ2-7 many TRBD2 TRBV12-3/TRBV12-4 TGTGCCAGCAGTTTTGGAGCGGGAGTCGAGCAGTACTTC CASSFGAGVEQYF
TRBJ1-6 many - TRBV7-9 TGTGCCAGCAGCCCAGCGTCCCGAAATTCACCCCTCCACTTT CASSPASRNSPLHF
TRBJ2-7 many TRBD2 TRBV5-1 TGCGCCAGCAGCCTGGGACTAGCGGGAGTAAGCGAGCAGTACTTC CASSLGLAGVSEQYF
TRBJ1-5 many - TRBV9 TGTGCCAGCAGCGTAGTGAAGGGGGACCTTTATAGCAATCAGCCCCAGCATTTT CASSVVKGDLYSNQPQHF
TRBJ2-3 - - TRBV29-1 TGCAGCGTTGCTTCTGATACGCAGTATTTT CSVASDTQYF
TRBJ2-1 many TRBD2 TRBV20-1 TGCAGTGCTTGGACTAGCGGGCTGTACAATGAGCAGTTCTTC CSAWTSGLYNEQFF
TRBJ1-1 many TRBD1 TRBV19 TGTGCCAGTAGACTCCAGGGGGCAACTGAAGCTTTCTTT CASRLQGATEAFF
TRBJ1-6 many - TRBV2 TGTGCCAGCAGTGAAGCCCTCGGAGGGGGGTCCTATAATTCACCCCTCCACTTT CASSEALGGGSYNSPLHF
TRBJ1-2 many - TRBV20-1 TGCAGTGCTAGGGGGGGGGGCAAGGGCTACACCTTC CSARGGGKGYTF
TRBJ2-1 many - TRBV5-5 TGTGCCAGCAGCTTGGGGGCGGTCAATGAGCAGTTCTTC CASSLGAVNEQFF
TRBJ1-5 many - TRBV6-2/TRBV6-3 TGTGCCAGCAGGTTTACCGGGAATCAGCCCCAGCATTTT CASRFTGNQPQHF
TRBJ2-1 many TRBD2 TRBV5-1 TGCGCCAGCAGCGAAGGACTAGCGGGTGTATACAATGAGCAGTTCTTC CASSEGLAGVYNEQFF
TRBJ2-3 many TRBD1 TRBV13 TGTGCCAGCAGCCAAAAAGGGACAGGGCGGGGCACAGATACGCAGTATTTT CASSQKGTGRGTDTQYF
TRBJ1-1 many TRBD1 TRBV12-3/TRBV12-4 TGTGCCAGCAGGGAGACAGGGATCTTCTCTGAAGCTTTCTTT CASRETGIFSEAFF
TRBJ1-1 many - TRBV5-1 TGCGCCAGCAGCCGGGACGGTGAAGGGAGCACTGAAGCTTTCTTT CASSRDGEGSTEAFF
TRBJ1-1 few TRBD1 TRBV19 TGTGCCAGTAGTACCCCGGGACAGGGAATCATGAACACTGAAGCTTTCTTT CASSTPGQGIMNTEAFF
TRBJ2-7 many - TRBV7-9 TGTGCCAGCAGCCCATCATCGGGCAGGGTCTACGAGCAGTACTTC CASSPSSGRVYEQYF
TRBJ2-1 many - TRBV7-6 TGTGCCAGCAGCCCCTCGGAGGGCAGGGGTTACAATGAGCAGTTCTTC CASSPSEGRGYNEQFF
TRBJ2-5 many - TRBV5-1 TGCGCCAGCAGCTTGAGACCCCAAGAGACCCAGTACTTC CASSLRPQETQYF
TRBJ1-2 many - TRBV12-3/TRBV12-4 TGTGCCAGCAGTTTGGGTATTAACTATGGCTACACCTTC CASSLGINYGYTF
TRBJ1-5 many - TRBV27 TGTGCCAGCAGTTTATCGGGGAGGGGCAATCAGCCCCAGCATTTT CASSLSGRGNQPQHF
TRBJ2-1 - - TRBV20-1 TGCAGTGCTACCTTACTAGTTGGCGCCTACAATGCGCAGTTCTTC CSATLLVGAYNAQFF
TRBJ2-1 many TRBD2 TRBV20-1 TGCAGTGCCCGAGCACCTAGCGGGATAAATGAGCAGTCCTTC CSARAPSGINEQSF
TRBJ1-1 many TRBD1 TRBV29-1 TGCAGCGCGGGACAGGTGAACACTGAAGCTTTCTTT CSAGQVNTEAFF
TRBJ1-4 many TRBD1 TRBV6-5 TGTGCCAGCAGAAGGGACAGACTAAATGAAAAACTGTTTTTT CASRRDRLNEKLFF
TRBJ1-2 many - TRBV10-3 TGTGCCATCAGTGTAGAGCGGGCCTATGGCTACACCTTC CAISVERAYGYTF
TRBJ1-5 many - TRBV4-1 TGCGCCAGCAGCCTCAAACAGGGCAATCAGCCCCAGCATTTT CASSLKQGNQPQHF
TRBJ2-7 many - TRBV29-1 TGCAGCGTTGGTCGATCGACCTACGAGCAGTACTTC CSVGRSTYEQYF
TRBJ1-2 many TRBD1 TRBV29-1 TGCAGCGCCTCAGACCGGGACAGTAGTAGTGGGACCTATGGCTACACCTTC CSASDRDSSSGTYGYTF
TRBJ2-1 many - TRBV7-9 TGTGCCAGCAGCCGACATAGTGATAGCTCCTACAATGAGCAGTTCTTC CASSRHSDSSYNEQFF
TRBJ2-3 many - TRBV27 TGTGCCAGCAGTCCCCCTCCTAGCTACACAGATACGCAGTATTTT CASSPPPSYTDTQYF
TRBJ2-3 many - TRBV12-3/TRBV12-4 TGTGCCAGCAGTTACCAGGGGACACTCACAGATACGCAGTATTTT CASSYQGTLTDTQYF
TRBJ2-3 many - TRBV7-2 TGTGCCAGCAGCCGGGTGGGGGATACGCAGTATTTT CASSRVGDTQYF
TRBJ1-1 many TRBD1 TRBV5-1 TGCGCCAGCAGCGGGAGGGACAGGGAGGTCGGTGAAGCTTTCTTT CASSGRDREVGEAFF
TRBJ2-3 many TRBD2 TRBV20-1 TGCAGTGCTAGGGTAGCGGGAACGGGCACAGATACGCAGTATTTT CSARVAGTGTDTQYF
TRBJ1-5 many TRBD1 TRBV6-2/TRBV6-3 TGTGCCAGCAGTTACTCGGCAACAGGGGCAGGGCAGCCCCAGCATTTT CASSYSATGAGQPQHF
TRBJ2-2 many - TRBV5-6 TGTGCCAGCAGCTTGGTTTCAGGGGAGCTGTTTTTT CASSLVSGELFF
TRBJ2-1 few TRBD2 TRBV6-5 TGTGCCAGCAGTTGGCGGGGGTCGGCCGAGAGGGAGCAGTTCTTC CASSWRGSAEREQFF
TRBJ2-3 few - TRBV15 TGTGCCACCAGCAGAGATAAGGGACGGAGCTACGTGACAGATACGCAGTATTTT CATSRDKGRSYVTDTQYF